This entry lists 5 T cell receptor beta chains sequenced from one sample in a study of cytomegalovirus exposure and HLA in healthy donors. PCR primers comprised 60 Vbeta and 13 Jbeta primers. Measured with immunoSEQ multiplex PCR; TCRdb has only the in-frame clones, and not every one. This sample has over 80,000 clones; nearly 80% occur once, and the top ten carry 2.5% to 4%. Sequencing was performed on PBMCs. The receptors originated from a woman aged 40 to 50 in good health and CMV-seronegative.

The chain carries TRBV19 and TRBJ1-2; 9 nucleotides match TRBD1. The V and J ends lost 7 bases and 5 bases, in that order; junction bases with no gene match: 20. The CDR3 loop spans 18 amino acids. From germline, CDR1 is LNHDA and CDR2 SQIVND (reference sequence). This CDR3 is CASKRTVFGTGKGYGYTF. Here the CDR3 DNA reads TGTGCCAGTAAGCGAACGGTCTTTGGGACAGGGAAGGGATATGGCTACACCTTC.

This sequence joins TRBV29-1 and TRBJ2-7, with 8 positions matching TRBD1. The CDR3 runs 14 residues. V lost 6 bases to trimming and J lost 3 bases; unmatched junction nucleotides: 10. Germline-derived CDR1 and CDR2 are SQVTM and ANQGSEA. DNA for the CDR3: TGCAGCGTCCTTGTGGACAGGGCACTCTACGAGCAGTACTTC. Translation: CSVLVDRALYEQYF.

This chain joins TRBV2 and TRBJ2-1; D may be TRBD2 (6 bases). The CDR3 loop spans 15 amino acids. V gave up 4 bases and J gave up 7 bases, with 17 bases separating them. Germline CDR1 and CDR2: SNHLY and FYNNEI. CDR3 sequence reads: CASSVLAAGGNEQFF. For the CDR3, the DNA is TGTGCCAGCAGTGTTTTAGCGGCCGGGGGAAATGAGCAGTTCTTC. The full variable domain, in which reference TRBV2 and TRBJ2-1 provide the parts outside the CDR3, is EPEVTQTPSHQVTQMGQEVILRCVPISNHLYFYWYRQILGQKVEFLVSFYNNEISEKSEIFDDQFSVERPDGSNFTLKIRSTKLEDSAMYFCASSVLAAGGNEQFFGPGTRLTVL.

V usage is TRBV5-6 and J usage is TRBJ2-5; D possibly corresponds to TRBD1 (5 bases). CDR3 length: 15 amino acids. Trimming stripped 0 bases from V and 2 bases from J, with 11 bases between. Looked up from germline, CDR1 is SGHDT and CDR2 is YYEEEE. The CDR3 here is CASSLAWAGQETQYF. The CDR3 DNA follows: TGTGCCAGCAGCTTGGCCTGGGCAGGGCAAGAGACCCAGTACTTC. The whole variable domain, filled in from reference TRBV5-6 and TRBJ2-5, reads DAGVTQSPTHLIKTRGQQVTLRCSPKSGHDTVSWYQQALGQGPQFIFQYYEEEERQRGNFPDRFSGHQFPNYSSELNVNALLLGDSALYLCASSLAWAGQETQYFGPGTRLLVL.

This chain uses TRBV7-2 with TRBJ2-7, with 7 nucleotides matching TRBD2. This CDR3 is 14 amino acids long. With V trimmed by 5 bases and J by 7 bases, 11 bases remained unmatched. Germline CDR1 reads SGHTA; CDR2 reads FQGNSA. The CDR3 region has the DNA TGTGCCAGCAGCGCCCAAGCGGGAAATAGGGAGCAGTACTTC. Encoded protein: CASSAQAGNREQYF.